The entry below gives a single TCR beta chain sequence along with its context. Other nucleotide sequences from this sample produce the same CDR3. This record comes from a study of shared clonotypes between healthy human individuals. Profiling relied on immunoSEQ multiplex PCR, and the TCRdb table lists in-frame clones only, not all of them. This table holds 2 million to 2.5 million clones, approximately 96% found once. This sequence originates from a young man in good health. Sequencing was carried out using naive CD4+ T cells sorted from blood. The subset was: CD45RA+ positively selected.

The CDR3 DNA sequence: TGTGCCAGCTCACCTCCCGGGACAAGCTACGAGCAGTACTTC. Amino acids: CASSPPGTSYEQYF. The gene calls are TRBV18 and TRBJ2-7, with a tentative D call TRBD1 (6 bases). Trimming cost V 3 bases and J 3 bases, with 12 bases left between them. Germline-derived CDR1 and CDR2 are KGHSH and LQKENI. The CDR3 sequence is 14 residues long.